The 24 T cell receptor beta chains reported below all come from one sample, sequenced in a study of CD8 T cells in ankylosing spondylitis. From the 5' RACE reads, TCRdb called clonotypes with MiXCR, one entry per CDR3 protein. This table holds 130,000 to 150,000 distinct CDR3 sequences, roughly 8.3% found once. Specimen: synovial fluid, either unsorted or a sorted T cell fraction (not recorded which). These receptors originate from a male donor with ankylosing spondylitis.

This clonotype was seen many times. This chain connects TRBV4-2 to TRBJ2-3; 10 positions match TRBD2. The CDR3 consists of 15 residues. V lost 6 bases to trimming and J lost 1 base; unmatched junction nucleotides: 4. Germline V gene lookup returns CDR1 LGHNA and CDR2 YNFKEQ. The CDR3 coding sequence is TGTGCCAGCAGTACCGGGACTAGCGGCACAGATACGCAGTATTTT. Translated, it gives CASSTGTSGTDTQYF.

The chain uses TRBV12-3 or TRBV12-4 and TRBJ1-2, with 7 bases aligning to TRBD1. The CDR3 covers 13 residues. Trimming removed 3 bases from V and 7 bases from J; junction bases left unmatched: 5. The CDR3 DNA reads TGTGCCAGCAGTTTGGCAGGGGGAGGTGGCTACACCTTC. It encodes CASSLAGGGGYTF.

This clonotype was found a few times. The rearrangement uses TRBV24-1 and TRBJ2-1; no definite D call. CDR1 and CDR2 from the germline V gene are KGHDR and SFDVKD. V lost 4 bases, J lost 0 bases, and 21 bases lay in between. The CDR3 totals 19 residues. The chain's CDR3 is CATSDPTPAAVGSYNEQFF. CDR3 coding DNA: TGTGCCACCAGTGACCCCACCCCCGCGGCGGTCGGCTCCTACAATGAGCAGTTCTTC.

The genes are TRBV6-2 or TRBV6-3 and TRBJ2-7; 9 bases match TRBD2. Germline V gene lookup returns CDR1 MNHEY and CDR2 SVGEGT. This CDR3 is built from 13 residues. With 7 bases clipped from V and 2 bases from J, the junction kept 3 bases outside the gene matches. CDR3 nucleotide sequence: TGTGCCAGCACACTAGCGGGTACCTACGAGCAGTACTTC. Amino acids: CASTLAGTYEQYF.

This sequence joins TRBV20-1 and TRBJ1-2; 9 bases map to TRBD1. The CDR3 spans 13 residues. J gave up 4 bases and V 4 bases, and 4 bases lay outside the gene matches. The germline V gene has CDR1 DFQATT and CDR2 SNEGSKA (reference sequence). In DNA form, the CDR3 reads TGCAGTGCTATCCCGGGACAGGGCTATGGCTACACCTTC. It encodes CSAIPGQGYGYTF.

The chain joins TRBV10-3 to TRBJ2-7; perhaps D is TRBD1 or TRBD2 (5 bases each). Trimming left V 5 bases short and J 2 bases short, with 19 bases between. The CDR3 length is 16 residues. The germline gives CDR1 ENHRY, CDR2 SYGVKD. Written as DNA, the CDR3 is TGTGCCATCAGTCATCAGGGACCCGACGGAACCTACGAGCAGTACTTC. Translation: CAISHQGPDGTYEQYF.

This clonotype was observed a handful of times. The genes are TRBV19 and TRBJ1-1; D unresolved. CDR1 is LNHDA, CDR2 SQIVND, per germline (reference sequence). Trimming cost V 3 bases and J 1 base, with 6 bases left between them. This CDR3 is built from 13 residues. The CDR3 here is CASSIQPNTEAFF. The CDR3 nucleotides read TGTGCCAGTAGTATTCAGCCGAACACTGAAGCTTTCTTT.

In this sample, this clonotype turned up many times. The chain has TRBV20-1 and TRBJ1-5, with D possibly matching TRBD1 (6 bases). V lost 5 bases and J lost 0, with 14 bases in between. Germline-derived CDR1 and CDR2 are DFQATT and SNEGSKA (reference sequence). The CDR3 is made up of 15 amino acids. DNA of the CDR3: TGCAGTGCTCAGAGGGGGACAACTAGCAATCAGCCCCAGCATTTT. Its protein product is CSAQRGTTSNQPQHF.

The chain joins TRBV7-2 to TRBJ1-2; D remains unclear. The CDR3 has 15 residues. Trimming took 5 bases from V and 3 from J, leaving 16 bases between them. CDR1 SGHTA and CDR2 FQGNSA come from the germline V gene. The CDR3, as DNA: TGTGCCAGCAGCCCCCAGCTTGGGAGGGACTATGGCTACACCTTC. Encoded protein: CASSPQLGRDYGYTF. The whole variable domain, filled in from reference TRBV7-2 and TRBJ1-2, reads GAGVSQSPSNKVTEKGKDVELRCDPISGHTALYWYRQSLGQGLEFLIYFQGNSAPDKSGLPSDRFSAERTGGSVSTLTIQRTQQEDSAVYLCASSPQLGRDYGYTFGSGTRLTVV.

In this sample, this clonotype turned up a few times. This chain joins TRBV10-3 and TRBJ1-5; D is unclear. Trimming stripped 2 bases from V and 2 bases from J, with 10 bases between. The CDR3 contains 15 residues. CDR1 ENHRY and CDR2 SYGVKD come from the germline V gene. CDR3 in DNA: TGTGCCATCAGTGAGGAAGGAGCTGGCAATCAGCCCCAGCATTTT. Protein sequence: CAISEEGAGNQPQHF.

The sample holds a few counts of this clonotype. The chain carries TRBV6-5 and TRBJ1-5; D not certain. This CDR3 is built from 14 residues. Trimming left V 4 bases short and J 4 bases short, with 11 bases between. The germline V gene encodes CDR1 MNHEY and CDR2 SVGAGI. The CDR3 sequence: CASSFLRNNQPQHF. The CDR3 nucleotides are TGTGCCAGCAGTTTCCTCAGGAATAATCAGCCCCAGCATTTT.

In this sample, this clonotype turned up many times. V and J are TRBV5-1 and TRBJ2-1; 10 nucleotides line up with TRBD2. The CDR3 has 15 residues. J was trimmed by 3 bases and V by 4 bases; bases with no gene match: 4. The germline V gene encodes CDR1 SGHRS and CDR2 YFSETQ. The CDR3: CASSPAGGYYNEQFF. CDR3 DNA sequence: TGCGCCAGCAGCCCAGCGGGGGGGTACTACAATGAGCAGTTCTTC.

V usage is TRBV2 and J usage is TRBJ1-1, with TRBD1 matching 7 bases. Trimming took 8 bases from V and 2 from J; bases not matched to a gene: 11. The CDR3 runs 15 residues. Germline-derived CDR1 and CDR2 are SNHLY and FYNNEI. CDR3 protein: CASYLRDSTNTEAFF. The CDR3 nucleotides are TGTGCCAGCTACCTTAGGGACAGTACCAACACTGAAGCTTTCTTT.

Many counts were recorded for this clonotype. The gene calls are TRBV29-1 and TRBJ2-1; 13 bases map to TRBD2. J gave up 8 bases and V 7 bases, and 8 bases lay outside the gene matches. This CDR3 is 14 amino acids long. CDR1 is SQVTM, CDR2 ANQGSEA, per germline. DNA for the CDR3: TGCAGCGCTAAGACTAGCGGGAGGATTGATGAGCAGTTCTTC. It yields the protein CSAKTSGRIDEQFF.

This clonotype was recorded at least ten times. This chain joins TRBV12-3 or TRBV12-4 and TRBJ2-7; TRBD1 agrees at 8 bases. The J segment lost 2 bases and the V segment lost 5 bases, leaving 5 bases of the junction unmatched. The CDR3 totals 14 residues. CDR3: CASSTSQGAYEQYF. DNA for the CDR3: TGTGCCAGCAGTACCTCACAGGGGGCCTACGAGCAGTACTTC.

In this sample, this clonotype turned up many times. The chain employs TRBV7-2 and TRBJ1-5; D gene ambiguous. Germline V gene lookup returns CDR1 SGHTA and CDR2 FQGNSA. CDR3 length: 16 amino acids. V was shortened by 5 bases and J by 1 base, with 15 bases between the two germline ends. The CDR3 sequence: CASSPEVGLSNQPQHF. In nucleotides, the CDR3 is TGTGCCAGCAGCCCCGAAGTGGGCTTGAGCAATCAGCCCCAGCATTTT. Full variable domain (remainder filled in from reference TRBV7-2 and TRBJ1-5): GAGVSQSPSNKVTEKGKDVELRCDPISGHTALYWYRQSLGQGLEFLIYFQGNSAPDKSGLPSDRFSAERTGGSVSTLTIQRTQQEDSAVYLCASSPEVGLSNQPQHFGDGTRLSIL.

This clonotype has a count of ten or more. The J gene is TRBJ1-1, the V gene TRBV10-3; D not certain. The germline V gene encodes CDR1 ENHRY and CDR2 SYGVKD. V lost 7 bases to trimming and J lost 2 bases, with 11 bases between them. The CDR3 covers 13 residues. CDR3 nucleotide sequence: TGTGCCATCACTCCGGACTCCAACACTGAAGCTTTCTTT. This sequence encodes CAITPDSNTEAFF.

The chain uses TRBV28 and TRBJ2-1; D possibly matches TRBD1 or TRBD2 (5 bases each). The germline V gene has CDR1 MDHEN and CDR2 SYDVKM. Trimming left V 0 bases short and J 10 bases short, with 7 bases between. CDR3 length: 12 residues. As DNA, the CDR3 is TGTGCCAGCAGTTTATGGGGGGAAGAGCAGTTCTTC. This sequence encodes CASSLWGEEQFF. Full variable domain (rest looked up from reference TRBV28 and TRBJ2-1): DVKVTQSSRYLVKRTGEKVFLECVQDMDHENMFWYRQDPGLGLRLIYFSYDVKMKEKGDIPEGYSVSREKKERFSLILESASTNQTSMYLCASSLWGEEQFFGPGTRLTVL.

This clonotype has a handful of counts. V is TRBV20-1 and J is TRBJ1-1; D remains unclear. The CDR3 is 15 residues long. Germline CDR1 is DFQATT and CDR2 is SNEGSKA (reference sequence). V was shortened by 0 bases and J by 4 bases, with 15 bases between the two germline ends. The CDR3 region is CSARDRLSFATEAFF. The CDR3 coding sequence is TGCAGTGCTAGAGATCGTCTGTCCTTCGCCACTGAAGCTTTCTTT.

This clonotype was seen many times. V and J are TRBV28 and TRBJ1-1, with D maybe TRBD1 (5 bases). The V gene lost 7 bases and the J gene lost 7 bases, with 16 bases spanning the gap. Germline CDR1 reads MDHEN; CDR2 reads SYDVKM. The CDR3 has 13 amino acids. The CDR3 sequence: CASTSYKGHEAFF. For the CDR3, the DNA is TGTGCCAGCACTTCATACAAGGGGCATGAAGCTTTCTTT.

This clonotype came up many times. In DNA, the CDR3 is TGTGCCAGCAGCACAGTAAGCAATCAGCCCCAGCATTTT. Translated: CASSTVSNQPQHF. The J gene is TRBJ1-5, the V gene TRBV7-9; no definite D call. CDR3 length equals 13 residues. Germline V gene lookup returns CDR1 SEHNR and CDR2 FQNEAQ (reference sequence). V was pared by 5 bases and J by 1 base, with 6 bases between.

This clonotype occurred many times. The chain is built from TRBV28 and TRBJ1-3; D gene unclear. The ends were cut back, 6 bases at V and 0 bases at J, with 12 bases in the middle. Germline CDR1 and CDR2: MDHEN and SYDVKM. CDR3 length: 15 residues. This CDR3 is CASSPPYPSGNTIYF. The CDR3 bases are TGTGCCAGCAGCCCCCCTTACCCCTCTGGAAACACCATATATTTT.

The sample holds many counts of this clonotype. This chain connects TRBV7-2 to TRBJ1-2, with 9 bases fitting TRBD1. This CDR3 has 15 amino acids. V gave up 0 bases and J gave up 14 bases; unmatched junction bases: 13. Germline-derived CDR1 and CDR2 are SGHTA and FQGNSA. Here the CDR3 reads CASSLAGTGGREVTF. CDR3 in DNA: TGTGCCAGCAGCTTAGCGGGTACAGGGGGCAGAGAGGTGACCTTC. The full variable domain, completed using reference TRBV7-2 and TRBJ1-2, is GAGVSQSPSNKVTEKGKDVELRCDPISGHTALYWYRQSLGQGLEFLIYFQGNSAPDKSGLPSDRFSAERTGGSVSTLTIQRTQQEDSAVYLCASSLAGTGGREVTFGSGTRLTVV.

This clonotype was observed at least ten times. The chain links TRBV7-2 to TRBJ2-7; 7 nucleotides line up with TRBD1. Trimming cost V 2 bases and J 2 bases; bases outside gene matches: 3. The CDR3 extends over 14 amino acids. The germline CDR1 and CDR2 sequences are SGHTA and FQGNSA. The CDR3 DNA reads TGTGCCAGCAGCTTATACGGACAGGCCTACGAGCAGTACTTC. Translating it yields CASSLYGQAYEQYF.